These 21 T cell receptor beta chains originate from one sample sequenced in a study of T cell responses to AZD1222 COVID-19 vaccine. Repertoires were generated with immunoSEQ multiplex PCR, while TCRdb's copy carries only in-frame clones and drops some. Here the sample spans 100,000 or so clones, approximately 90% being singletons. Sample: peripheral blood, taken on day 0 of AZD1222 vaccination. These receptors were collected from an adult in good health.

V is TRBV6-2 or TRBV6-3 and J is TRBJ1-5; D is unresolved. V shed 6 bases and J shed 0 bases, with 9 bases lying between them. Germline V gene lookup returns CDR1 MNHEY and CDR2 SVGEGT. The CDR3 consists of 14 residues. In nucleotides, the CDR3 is TGTGCCAGCAGCCAGAGCCATAGCAATCAGCCCCAGCATTTT. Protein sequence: CASSQSHSNQPQHF.

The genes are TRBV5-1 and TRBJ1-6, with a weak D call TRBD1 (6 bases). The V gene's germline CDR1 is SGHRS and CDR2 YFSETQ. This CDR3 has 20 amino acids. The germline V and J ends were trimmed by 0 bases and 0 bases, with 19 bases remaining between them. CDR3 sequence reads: CASSLAGGLSQGSYNSPLHF. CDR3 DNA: TGCGCCAGCAGCTTGGCCGGGGGACTTTCACAGGGCTCCTATAATTCACCCCTCCACTTT.

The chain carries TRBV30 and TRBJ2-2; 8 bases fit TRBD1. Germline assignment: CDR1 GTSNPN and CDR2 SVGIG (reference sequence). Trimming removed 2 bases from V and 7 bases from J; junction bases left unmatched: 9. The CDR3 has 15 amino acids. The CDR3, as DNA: TGTGCCTGGAGTAACGACAGGGGAATGGTCGGGGAGCTGTTTTTT. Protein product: CAWSNDRGMVGELFF. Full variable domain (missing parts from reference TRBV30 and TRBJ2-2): SQTIHQWPATLVQPVGSPLSLECTVEGTSNPNLYWYRQAAGRGLQLLFYSVGIGQISSEVPQNLSASRPQDRQFILSSKKLLLSDSGFYLCAWSNDRGMVGELFFGEGSRLTVL.

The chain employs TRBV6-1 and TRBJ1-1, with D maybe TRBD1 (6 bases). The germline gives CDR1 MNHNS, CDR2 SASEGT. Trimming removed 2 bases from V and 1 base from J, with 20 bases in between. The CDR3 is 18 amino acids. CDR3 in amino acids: CASSEPPVWTRGNTEAFF. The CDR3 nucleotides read TGTGCCAGCAGTGAACCCCCCGTTTGGACCAGGGGGAACACTGAAGCTTTCTTT.

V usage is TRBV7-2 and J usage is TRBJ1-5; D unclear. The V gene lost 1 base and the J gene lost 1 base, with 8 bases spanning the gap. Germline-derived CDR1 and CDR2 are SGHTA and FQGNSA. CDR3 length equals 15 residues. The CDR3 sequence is CASSLEGGSNQPQHF. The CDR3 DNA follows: TGTGCCAGCAGCTTAGAGGGAGGCAGCAATCAGCCCCAGCATTTT.

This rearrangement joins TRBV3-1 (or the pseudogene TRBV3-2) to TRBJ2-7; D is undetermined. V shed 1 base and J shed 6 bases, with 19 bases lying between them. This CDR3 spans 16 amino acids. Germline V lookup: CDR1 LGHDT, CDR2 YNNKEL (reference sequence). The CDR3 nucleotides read TGTGCCAGCAGCCAAGTATTTGTCGGTGGGGTTGGCGAGCAGTACTTC. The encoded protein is CASSQVFVGGVGEQYF.

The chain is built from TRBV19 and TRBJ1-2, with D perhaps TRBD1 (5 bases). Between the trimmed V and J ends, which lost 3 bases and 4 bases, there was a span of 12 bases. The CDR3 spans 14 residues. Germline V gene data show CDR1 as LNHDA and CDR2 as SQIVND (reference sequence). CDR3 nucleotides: TGTGCCAGTAGTATGGGGCGGGCGTCCTATGGCTACACCTTC. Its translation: CASSMGRASYGYTF.

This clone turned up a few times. In nucleotides, the CDR3 is TGTGCCTGGAGCGCCAGACAGGGAACGGTCTATGGCTACACCTTC. It translates to CAWSARQGTVYGYTF. The V and J genes are TRBV30 and TRBJ1-2; 7 nucleotides align to TRBD1. CDR1 is GTSNPN, CDR2 SVGIG, per germline (reference sequence). This CDR3 contains 15 residues. The junction had 11 bases not matched to a gene; V was cut back by 3 bases and J by 4 bases.

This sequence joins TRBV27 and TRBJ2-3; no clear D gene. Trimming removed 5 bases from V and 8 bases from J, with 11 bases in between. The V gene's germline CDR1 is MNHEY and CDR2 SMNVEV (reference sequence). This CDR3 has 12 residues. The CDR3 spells CASSPTKATQYF. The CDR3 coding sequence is TGTGCCAGCAGTCCTACTAAGGCTACGCAGTATTTT.

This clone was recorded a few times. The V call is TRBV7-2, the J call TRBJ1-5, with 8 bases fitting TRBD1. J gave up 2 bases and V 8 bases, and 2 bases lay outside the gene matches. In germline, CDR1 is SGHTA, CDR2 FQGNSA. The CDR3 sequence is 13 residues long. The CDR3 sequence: CASRGQGNQPQHF. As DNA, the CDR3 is TGTGCCAGCCGGGGACAGGGCAATCAGCCCCAGCATTTT.

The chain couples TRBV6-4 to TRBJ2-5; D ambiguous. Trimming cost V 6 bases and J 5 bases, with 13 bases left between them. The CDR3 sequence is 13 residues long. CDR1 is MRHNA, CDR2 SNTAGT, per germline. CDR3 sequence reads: CASSVTSEETQYF. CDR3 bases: TGTGCCAGCAGCGTAACGTCGGAGGAGACCCAGTACTTC.

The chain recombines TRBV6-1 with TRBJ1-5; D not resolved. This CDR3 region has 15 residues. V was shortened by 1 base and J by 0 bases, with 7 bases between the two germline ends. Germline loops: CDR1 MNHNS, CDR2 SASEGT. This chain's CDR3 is CASSEGAISNQPQHF. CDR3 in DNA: TGTGCCAGCAGTGAAGGTGCGATTAGCAATCAGCCCCAGCATTTT.

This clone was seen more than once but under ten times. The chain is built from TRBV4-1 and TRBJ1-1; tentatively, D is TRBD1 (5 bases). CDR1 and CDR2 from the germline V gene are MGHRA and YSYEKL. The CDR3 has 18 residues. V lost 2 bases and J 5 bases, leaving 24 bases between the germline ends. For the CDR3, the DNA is TGCGCCAGCAGCCAATTCCGGGACGGTTTTCAGTCGGATACTGAAGCTTTCTTT. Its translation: CASSQFRDGFQSDTEAFF.

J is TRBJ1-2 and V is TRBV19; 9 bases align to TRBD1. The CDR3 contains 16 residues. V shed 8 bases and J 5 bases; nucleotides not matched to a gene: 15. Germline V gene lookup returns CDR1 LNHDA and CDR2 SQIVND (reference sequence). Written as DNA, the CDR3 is TGTGCCAGTCGATCTTCGAACAGGGGGCGCCTATATGGCTACACCTTC. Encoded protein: CASRSSNRGRLYGYTF.

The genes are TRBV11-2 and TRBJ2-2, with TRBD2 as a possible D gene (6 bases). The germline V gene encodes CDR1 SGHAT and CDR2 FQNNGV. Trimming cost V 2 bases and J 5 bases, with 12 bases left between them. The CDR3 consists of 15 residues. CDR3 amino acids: CASSLRLGDTGELFF. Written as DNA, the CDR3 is TGTGCCAGCAGCTTAAGACTAGGGGATACCGGGGAGCTGTTTTTT.

The CDR3 DNA follows: TGTGCCAGCAGCACCGGGCGAGGGAAGGAGCAGTACTTC. This encodes CASSTGRGKEQYF. This chain joins TRBV7-2 and TRBJ2-7, with D tentatively TRBD2 (5 bases). With 5 bases removed from V and 7 bases from J, the gap between germline ends came to 15 bases. Germline CDR1 and CDR2: SGHTA and FQGNSA. This CDR3 has 13 residues.

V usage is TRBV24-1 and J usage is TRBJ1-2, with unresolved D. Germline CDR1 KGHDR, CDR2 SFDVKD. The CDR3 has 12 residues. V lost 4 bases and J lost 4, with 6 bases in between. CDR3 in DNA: TGTGCCACCAGTGAGATCGGCTATGGCTACACCTTC. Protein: CATSEIGYGYTF.

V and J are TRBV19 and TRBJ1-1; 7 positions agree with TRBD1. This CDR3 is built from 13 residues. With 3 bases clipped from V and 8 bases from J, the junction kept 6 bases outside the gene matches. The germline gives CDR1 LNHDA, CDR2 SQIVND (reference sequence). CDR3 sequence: CASSIRGQQEAFF. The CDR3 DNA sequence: TGTGCCAGTAGTATTCGGGGACAGCAAGAAGCTTTCTTT.

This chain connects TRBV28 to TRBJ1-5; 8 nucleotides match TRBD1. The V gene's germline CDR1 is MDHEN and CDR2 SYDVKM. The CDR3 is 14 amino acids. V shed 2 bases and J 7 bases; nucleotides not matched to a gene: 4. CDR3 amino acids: CASSLVQGDQPQHF. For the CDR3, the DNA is TGTGCCAGCAGTTTAGTACAGGGGGACCAGCCCCAGCATTTT.

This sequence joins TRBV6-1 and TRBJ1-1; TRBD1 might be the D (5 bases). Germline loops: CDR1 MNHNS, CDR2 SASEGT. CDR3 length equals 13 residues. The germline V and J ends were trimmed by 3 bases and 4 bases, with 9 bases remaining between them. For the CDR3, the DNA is TGTGCCAGCAGTGACAGGGAATCCACTGAAGCTTTCTTT. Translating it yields CASSDRESTEAFF.

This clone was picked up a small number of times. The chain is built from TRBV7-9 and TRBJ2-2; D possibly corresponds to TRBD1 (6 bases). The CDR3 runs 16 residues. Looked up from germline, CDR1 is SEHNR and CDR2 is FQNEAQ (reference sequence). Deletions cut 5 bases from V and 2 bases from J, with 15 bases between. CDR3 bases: TGTGCCAGCAGCCCACAGGGAGTAATAAACACCGGGGAGCTGTTTTTT. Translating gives CASSPQGVINTGELFF.